The TCR beta chain under discussion was sequenced for a study of CD8 T cells in ankylosing spondylitis. TCRdb re-called the 5' RACE reads through MiXCR, storing one row per CDR3 protein. The sample shows under 200,000 distinct CDR3 sequences, roughly 11% of them seen only once. There are many counts of this clonotype. Its antigen is unknown. The study, taken as a whole, reports: Significantly higher representation of disease-linked clones was reported for matched ankylosing spondylitis synovial fluid. Reports of some motif variants in reactive arthritis synovial fluid and blood predate this one.

The CDR3 has 14 residues. Germline lookup yields CDR1 SGHRS and CDR2 YFSETQ. V was pared by 1 base and J by 14 bases, with 16 bases between. The sample was blood, either unsorted or a sorted T cell fraction (not recorded which). This sequence joins TRBV5-1 and TRBJ1-6, with TRBD1 as a possible D gene (5 bases). The source is a male donor with ankylosing spondylitis or in good health (not recorded which). The CDR3 sequence: CASSLTQAPRTLHF. For the CDR3, the DNA is TGCGCCAGCAGCTTGACACAGGCCCCAAGGACCCTCCACTTT.